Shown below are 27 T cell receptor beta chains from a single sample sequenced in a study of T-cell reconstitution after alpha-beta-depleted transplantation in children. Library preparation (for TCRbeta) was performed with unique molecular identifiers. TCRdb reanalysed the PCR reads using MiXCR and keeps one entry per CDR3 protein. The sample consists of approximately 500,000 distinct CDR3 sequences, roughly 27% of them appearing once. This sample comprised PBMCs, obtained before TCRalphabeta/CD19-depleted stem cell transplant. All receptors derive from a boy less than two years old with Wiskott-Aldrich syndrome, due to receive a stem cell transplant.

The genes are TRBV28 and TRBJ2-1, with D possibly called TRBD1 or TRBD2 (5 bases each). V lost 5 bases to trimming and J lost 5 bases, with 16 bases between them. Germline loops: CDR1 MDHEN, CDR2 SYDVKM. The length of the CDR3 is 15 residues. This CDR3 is CASSPPGRLDNEQFF. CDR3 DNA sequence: TGTGCCAGCAGTCCTCCGGGACGCCTGGACAATGAGCAGTTCTTC.

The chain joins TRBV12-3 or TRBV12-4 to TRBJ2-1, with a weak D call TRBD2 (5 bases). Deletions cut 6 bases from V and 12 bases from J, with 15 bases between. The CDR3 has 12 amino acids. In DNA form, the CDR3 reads TGTGCCAGCAGCATAGCCGGGGTAAGGCAGTTCTTC. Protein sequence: CASSIAGVRQFF.

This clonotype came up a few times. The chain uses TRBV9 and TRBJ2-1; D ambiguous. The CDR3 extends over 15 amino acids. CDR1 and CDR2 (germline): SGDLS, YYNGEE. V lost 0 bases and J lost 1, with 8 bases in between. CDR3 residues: CASSVAVRSYNEQFF. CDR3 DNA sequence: TGTGCCAGCAGCGTAGCGGTTCGGTCCTACAATGAGCAGTTCTTC.

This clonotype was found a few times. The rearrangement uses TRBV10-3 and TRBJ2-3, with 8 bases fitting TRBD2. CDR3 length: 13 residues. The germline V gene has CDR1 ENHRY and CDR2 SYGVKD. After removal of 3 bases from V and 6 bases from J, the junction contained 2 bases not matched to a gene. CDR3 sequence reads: CAISELAVDTQYF. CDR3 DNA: TGTGCCATCAGTGAACTAGCGGTTGATACGCAGTATTTT.

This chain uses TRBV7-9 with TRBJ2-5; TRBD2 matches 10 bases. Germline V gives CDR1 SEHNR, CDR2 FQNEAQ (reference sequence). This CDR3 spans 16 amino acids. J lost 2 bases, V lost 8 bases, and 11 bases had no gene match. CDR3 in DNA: TGTGCCAGCCAAGAGGCTAGCGGGGGCCGTCAAGAGACCCAGTACTTC. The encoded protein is CASQEASGGRQETQYF.

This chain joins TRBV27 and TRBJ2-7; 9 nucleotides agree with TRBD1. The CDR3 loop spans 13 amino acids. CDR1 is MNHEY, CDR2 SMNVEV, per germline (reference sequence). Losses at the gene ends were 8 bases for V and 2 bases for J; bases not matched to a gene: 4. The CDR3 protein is CASWGQGAYEQYF. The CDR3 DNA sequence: TGTGCCAGCTGGGGACAGGGAGCCTACGAGCAGTACTTC.

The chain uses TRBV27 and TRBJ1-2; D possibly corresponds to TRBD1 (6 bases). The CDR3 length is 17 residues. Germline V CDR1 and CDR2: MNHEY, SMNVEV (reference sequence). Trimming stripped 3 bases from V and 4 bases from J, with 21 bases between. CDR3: CASSLFASSGGFYGYTF. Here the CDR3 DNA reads TGTGCCAGCAGTTTGTTCGCCTCCTCCGGGGGCTTCTATGGCTACACCTTC.

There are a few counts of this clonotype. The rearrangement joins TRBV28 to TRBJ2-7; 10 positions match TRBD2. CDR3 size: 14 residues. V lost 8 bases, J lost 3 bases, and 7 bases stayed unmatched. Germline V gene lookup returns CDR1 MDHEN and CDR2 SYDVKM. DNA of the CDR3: TGTGCCAGCGGACTTCTAGCGGGAGACTACGAGCAGTACTTC. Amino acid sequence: CASGLLAGDYEQYF.

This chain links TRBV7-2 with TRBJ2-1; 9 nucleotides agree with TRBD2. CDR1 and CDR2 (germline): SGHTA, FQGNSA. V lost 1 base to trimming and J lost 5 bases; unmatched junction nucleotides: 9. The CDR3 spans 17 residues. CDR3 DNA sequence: TGTGCCAGCAGCTTAGGGGTTAGCGGGAGTTTGAACAATGAGCAGTTCTTC. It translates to CASSLGVSGSLNNEQFF.

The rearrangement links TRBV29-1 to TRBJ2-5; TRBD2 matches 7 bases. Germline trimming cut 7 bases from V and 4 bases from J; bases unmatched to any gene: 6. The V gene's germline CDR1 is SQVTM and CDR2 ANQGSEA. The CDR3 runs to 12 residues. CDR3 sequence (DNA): TGCAGCGGAACAGCGGGGCGAGAGACCCAGTACTTC. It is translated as CSGTAGRETQYF.

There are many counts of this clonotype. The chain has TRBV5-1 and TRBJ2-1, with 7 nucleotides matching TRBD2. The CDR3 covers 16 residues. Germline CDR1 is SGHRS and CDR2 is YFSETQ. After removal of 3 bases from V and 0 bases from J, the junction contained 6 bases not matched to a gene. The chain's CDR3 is CASSSIAGSSYNEQFF. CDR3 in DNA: TGCGCCAGCAGCTCGATAGCGGGTAGCTCCTACAATGAGCAGTTCTTC. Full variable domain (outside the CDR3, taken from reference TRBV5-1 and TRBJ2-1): KAGVTQTPRYLIKTRGQQVTLSCSPISGHRSVSWYQQTPGQGLQFLFEYFSETQRNKGNFPGRFSGRQFSNSRSEMNVSTLELGDSALYLCASSSIAGSSYNEQFFGPGTRLTVL.

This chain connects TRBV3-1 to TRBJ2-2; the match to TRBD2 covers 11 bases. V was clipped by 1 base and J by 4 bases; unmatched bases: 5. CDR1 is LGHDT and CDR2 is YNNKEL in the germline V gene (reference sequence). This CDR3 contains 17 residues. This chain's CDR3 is CASSQGASGRLTGELFF. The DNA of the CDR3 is TGTGCCAGCAGCCAAGGGGCTAGCGGGAGGCTCACCGGGGAGCTGTTTTTT.

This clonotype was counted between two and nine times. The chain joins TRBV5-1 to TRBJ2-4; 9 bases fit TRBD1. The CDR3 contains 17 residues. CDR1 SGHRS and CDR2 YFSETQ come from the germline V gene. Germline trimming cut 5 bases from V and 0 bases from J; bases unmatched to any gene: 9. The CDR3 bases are TGCGCCAGCAGTTGGGACAGGGCGCTGGGAGCCAAAAACATTCAGTACTTC. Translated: CASSWDRALGAKNIQYF.

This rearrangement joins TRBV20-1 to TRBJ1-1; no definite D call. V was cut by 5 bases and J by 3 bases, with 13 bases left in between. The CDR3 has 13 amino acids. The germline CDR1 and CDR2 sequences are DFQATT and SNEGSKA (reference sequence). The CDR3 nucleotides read TGCAGTGCTGGGCAGAGGCCAGACACTGAAGCTTTCTTT. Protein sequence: CSAGQRPDTEAFF.

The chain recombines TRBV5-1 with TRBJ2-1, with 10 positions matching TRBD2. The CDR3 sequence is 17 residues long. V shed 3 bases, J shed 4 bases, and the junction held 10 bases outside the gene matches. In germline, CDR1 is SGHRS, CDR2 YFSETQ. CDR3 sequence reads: CASSSGPGLAEYNEQFF. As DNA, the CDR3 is TGCGCCAGCAGCTCCGGCCCAGGACTAGCGGAATACAATGAGCAGTTCTTC. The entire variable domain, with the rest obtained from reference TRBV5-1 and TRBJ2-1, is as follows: KAGVTQTPRYLIKTRGQQVTLSCSPISGHRSVSWYQQTPGQGLQFLFEYFSETQRNKGNFPGRFSGRQFSNSRSEMNVSTLELGDSALYLCASSSGPGLAEYNEQFFGPGTRLTVL.

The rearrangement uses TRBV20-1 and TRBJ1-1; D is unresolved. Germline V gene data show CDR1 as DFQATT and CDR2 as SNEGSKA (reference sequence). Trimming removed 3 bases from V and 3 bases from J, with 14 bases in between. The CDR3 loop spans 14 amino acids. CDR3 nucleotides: TGCAGTGCTAGGGGCCCTTGGGGTCACACTGAAGCTTTCTTT. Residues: CSARGPWGHTEAFF.

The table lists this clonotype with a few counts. CDR3 coding DNA: TGTGCCAGCAAAGCCGCGAGCGGGAGGGCCCATGAGCAGTTCTTC. Its protein is CASKAASGRAHEQFF. This sequence joins TRBV27 and TRBJ2-1; 10 bases are shared with TRBD2. CDR1 and CDR2 from the germline V gene are MNHEY and SMNVEV (reference sequence). CDR3 length equals 15 residues. With 7 bases clipped from V and 8 bases from J, the junction kept 11 bases outside the gene matches.

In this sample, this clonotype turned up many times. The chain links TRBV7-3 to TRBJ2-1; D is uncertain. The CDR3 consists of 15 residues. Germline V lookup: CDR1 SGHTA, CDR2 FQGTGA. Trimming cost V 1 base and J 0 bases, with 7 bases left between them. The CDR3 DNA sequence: TGTGCCAGCAGCTTAAGCCCGAGCTCCTACAATGAGCAGTTCTTC. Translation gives CASSLSPSSYNEQFF.

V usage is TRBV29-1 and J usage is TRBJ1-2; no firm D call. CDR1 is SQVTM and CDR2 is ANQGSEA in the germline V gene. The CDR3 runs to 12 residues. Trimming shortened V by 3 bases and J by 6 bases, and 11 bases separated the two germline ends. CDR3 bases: TGCAGCGTTGACGGGTCGCACGATGGCTACACCTTC. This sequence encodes CSVDGSHDGYTF.

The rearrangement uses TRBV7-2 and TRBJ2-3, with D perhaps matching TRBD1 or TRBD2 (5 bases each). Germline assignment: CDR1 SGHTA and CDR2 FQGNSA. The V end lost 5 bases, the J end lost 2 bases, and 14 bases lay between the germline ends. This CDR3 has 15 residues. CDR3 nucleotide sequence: TGTGCCAGCAGCCTAAGGGGAGTGGCCACAGATACGCAGTATTTT. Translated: CASSLRGVATDTQYF.

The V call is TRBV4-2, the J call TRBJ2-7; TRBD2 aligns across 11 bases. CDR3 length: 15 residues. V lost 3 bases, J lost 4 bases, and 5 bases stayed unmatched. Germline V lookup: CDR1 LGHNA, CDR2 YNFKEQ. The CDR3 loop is CASSQAGTSGYEQYF. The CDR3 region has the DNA TGTGCCAGCAGCCAGGCCGGGACTAGCGGTTACGAGCAGTACTTC.

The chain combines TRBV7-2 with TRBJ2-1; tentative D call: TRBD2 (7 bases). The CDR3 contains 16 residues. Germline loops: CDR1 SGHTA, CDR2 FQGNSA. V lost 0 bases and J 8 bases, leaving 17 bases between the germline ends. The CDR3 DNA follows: TGTGCCAGCAGCTTAGCCACATTAGGGAGGGGGGATGAGCAGTTCTTC. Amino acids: CASSLATLGRGDEQFF.

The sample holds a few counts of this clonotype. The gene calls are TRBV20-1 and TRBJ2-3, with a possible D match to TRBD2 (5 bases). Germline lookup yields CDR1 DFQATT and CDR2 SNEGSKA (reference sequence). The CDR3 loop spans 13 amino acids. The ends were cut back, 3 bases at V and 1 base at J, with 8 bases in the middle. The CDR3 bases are TGCAGTGCTAGGGGAGCGGGCACAGATACGCAGTATTTT. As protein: CSARGAGTDTQYF.

The CDR3 protein is CASSLDSGRSSYEQYF. The CDR3, as DNA: TGCGCCAGCAGCTTGGATAGCGGGAGGAGCTCCTACGAGCAGTACTTC. The chain links TRBV5-1 to TRBJ2-7, with 10 bases fitting TRBD2. There are 16 residues in the CDR3. CDR1 and CDR2 (germline): SGHRS, YFSETQ. Trimming at V came to 0 bases and at J to 0 bases, leaving 3 bases not matched to a gene.

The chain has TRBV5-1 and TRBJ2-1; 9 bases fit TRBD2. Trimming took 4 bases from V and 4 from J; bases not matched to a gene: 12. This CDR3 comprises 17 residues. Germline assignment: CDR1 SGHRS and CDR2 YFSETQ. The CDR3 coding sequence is TGCGCCAGCAGCGTACTAGGGACTAGCTCCCTTTACAATGAGCAGTTCTTC. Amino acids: CASSVLGTSSLYNEQFF.

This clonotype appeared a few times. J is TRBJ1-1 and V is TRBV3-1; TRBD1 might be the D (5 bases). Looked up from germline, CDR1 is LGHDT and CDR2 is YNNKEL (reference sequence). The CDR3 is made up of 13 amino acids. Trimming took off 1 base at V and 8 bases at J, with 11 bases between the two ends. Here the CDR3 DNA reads TGTGCCAGCAGCCAAGCCCCTAACAGGGAAGCTTTCTTT. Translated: CASSQAPNREAFF.

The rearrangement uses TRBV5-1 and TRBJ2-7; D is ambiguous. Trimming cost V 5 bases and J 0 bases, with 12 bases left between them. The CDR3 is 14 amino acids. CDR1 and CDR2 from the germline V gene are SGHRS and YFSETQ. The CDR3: CASRFGGISYEQYF. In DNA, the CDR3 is TGCGCCAGCAGATTCGGCGGTATCTCCTACGAGCAGTACTTC.